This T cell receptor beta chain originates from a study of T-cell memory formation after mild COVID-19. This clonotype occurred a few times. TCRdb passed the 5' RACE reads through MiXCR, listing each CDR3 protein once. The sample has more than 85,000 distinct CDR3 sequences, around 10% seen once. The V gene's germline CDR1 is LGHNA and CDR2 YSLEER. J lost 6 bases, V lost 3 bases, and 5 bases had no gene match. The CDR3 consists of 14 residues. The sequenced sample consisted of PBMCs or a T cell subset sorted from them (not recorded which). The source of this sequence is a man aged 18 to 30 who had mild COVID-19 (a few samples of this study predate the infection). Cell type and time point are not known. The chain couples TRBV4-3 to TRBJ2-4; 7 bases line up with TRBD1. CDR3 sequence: CASSHLQGRNIQYF. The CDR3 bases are TGCGCCAGCAGCCACCTACAGGGGAGAAACATTCAGTACTTC.